Included here is one TCR beta chain sequence, with context. It has no known antigen specificity. Per-nucleotide qualities are absent, and no much larger clonotype sits a single base away. To prepare the library, the immunoSEQ multiplex PCR assay was applied. A mixture of 60 forward primers for TCR Vbeta segments and 13 reverse primers for TCR Jbeta segments was used in the multiplex PCR. The CDR3 region of rearranged TCR beta genes was amplified from genomic DNA with a multiplex PCR assay. Amplified TCR beta libraries were sequenced as 87-base-pair reads on the Illumina HiSeq System. In the original analysis: Across the 640 or so repertoires, a later analysis counted tens of millions of unique TCR beta chains, around 11 million of which were shared by at least two donors. A nearest-neighbor algorithm error-corrected the raw reads and collapsed the reads into unique sequences, merging closely related sequences to remove PCR and sequencing errors. V, D and J gene segments were assigned by aligning CDR3 sequences to IMGT reference sequences. Each retained sequence needed at least a six-nucleotide match to both a V gene segment and a J gene segment. A rearrangement was called productive if the CDR3 had no stop codons and remained in frame with V and J, and every other rearrangement was called non-productive. CDR3 was defined according to IMGT convention as the region running from the second conserved V-encoded cysteine to the conserved J-encoded phenylalanine. The earlier analysis of fewer than 750 of the donors excluded sequences that lacked an unambiguous match to a single V gene segment. An earlier analysis of 500 to 700 of the donors classified V segments as functional when productive rearrangements were above 56.7% and as segregating when the standard deviation between donors was above 5%. A statistical classification framework was built to diagnose cytomegalovirus status from the catalog of TCR beta chain sequences. In a later analysis, TCR nucleotide sequences were compared against IMGT/GENE-DB human TR gene sequences so that V and J genes could be assigned. The TCRdist pipeline was used in a later analysis to assign CDR3 sequences and most-parsimonious VDJ recombination scenarios. In a later analysis, each TCR beta chain was defined by its CDR3 amino acid sequence together with its V-gene family, and reads without a unique V-gene family were excluded. To address suspected cross-contamination and a sequencing artifact, a later analysis removed a few hundred highly shared, low-generation-probability nucleotide sequences. A later analysis calculated a clonal expansion index for each public chain from normalized within-repertoire ranks of inferred template counts. In a later analysis, generation probabilities were computed using a VDJ recombination model fitted to out-of-frame rearrangements, and the results were checked against IGoR. In a later analysis, TCR-TCR, TCR-HLA and TCR-CMV co-occurrence was scored with hypergeometric tests, and a repertoire-size bias correction was applied to TCR pairs. False discovery rates were estimated in a later analysis by permuting HLA or CMV assignments 20 times. In a later analysis, co-occurring TCRs were grouped using DBSCAN, with TCRdist sequence similarity added in when clustering inside HLA-allele-positive subsets. For co-occurrence clustering, repertoires with fewer than 30,000 or more than 120,000 public chains were excluded, along with roughly 5 repertoires with anomalous nucleotide sharing. Here the immuneACCESS table is served through TCRdb, limited to in-frame sequences with V and J called. Missing clones are a known gap in these copies; in checked studies unresolved V genes cover under half, and the rest lacks a known reason. The D gene and trimming were derived from the DNA, and the V and J assignments and clone size from that table. This sample gives fewer than 120,000 clones in total; 86% of them show up just once. The ten largest clones capture 1.5% to 2% of the sample.

These data belong to a study of cytomegalovirus exposure and HLA in healthy donors (dated by TCRdb to the late 2010s). Broadly, across the study: In an earlier analysis of 587 of the donors, 276 Gb of sequence data and just under 120 million unique TCR beta sequences from about 179 million T cells were reported. Approximately 300 gigabases of sequencing data and 75 million to 85 million unique TCR sequences made up an early release that covered fewer than 650 HLA-typed donors. The genetic ancestry cluster associated with self-reported Caucasian donors included 81% of the 300 to 450 genotyped donors. The study aimed to test whether cataloging public T cell receptors could reveal signatures of past pathogen exposure. The T cell repertoires of 666 subjects were profiled by immunosequencing and related to cytomegalovirus serostatus. A separate validation cohort of 100 to 150 different subjects was used in addition to the approximately 610-subject first cohort. To predict cytomegalovirus infection status, the study combined high-throughput TCR immunosequencing, statistical association of individual TCRs with disease status, and machine learning. In a later analysis, previously published TCR beta repertoires from more than 500 donors were re-analyzed and high-resolution HLA genotyping was added so that TCR occurrence patterns could be studied. In the later analysis, no new phenotypic data were used to find candidate immune exposures; instead, reliance was placed on TCR beta sequences and their occurrence across donors. An earlier analysis of around 640 of the donors used high-throughput TCR beta sequencing to judge whether each TCR beta V gene segment behaved as functional or pseudogenic. Alongside the repertoire data, information on donor age, sex, ethnicity and CMV serostatus was compiled. Genome-wide SNP genotypes for about 65% of the 666 donors were used in a later genetic analysis, which treated that subset as a discovery cohort. All discovery cohort repertoires had been generated on a single sequencing platform. HLA typing included class I and class II loci at four-digit resolution. The number of donors typed differed by locus, with about 629-640 for A, B, C, DRB1 and DQB1, roughly 550 for DQA1, over 600 for DPA1, and 472 for DPB1. A handful of DR-DQ haplotypes were handled as single units for association and clustering because linkage in the cohort was strong. On average, roughly 250,000 unique TCR beta nucleotide sequences were sequenced per donor among some 430 genotyped donors of the cohort, with approximately 18% of those sequences being non-productive.

The cohort consisted of more than 650 healthy bone marrow donors. At the time of sampling, every cohort member was nominally healthy, though immune exposures that went unrecorded were likely present. The donor tested CMV seronegative, placing the donor among the 350 or so seronegative members of the cohort. A peripheral blood sample was collected from each donor, and TCR beta sequencing was performed on peripheral blood mononuclear cells. Genomic DNA was extracted from the blood cell samples with the Qiagen DNeasy Blood Extraction Kit. Findings and caveats that apply to the study as a whole: The study gave a list of about 150 TCR beta chains associated with cytomegalovirus. Sequencing depth was assumed to be roughly uniform across donors in the presence/absence analyses, though that assumption may not hold. This cohort had only TCR beta chains sequenced, and the lack of alpha or paired-chain data limited which features could be detected. CMV serostatus was the only immune exposure information available for the cohort. In a later analysis, several top co-occurrence clusters were reported to appear linked to parvovirus B19, influenza, CMV and Epstein-Barr virus. Broadly in line with IMGT annotations, most TCR beta V segments showed up in productive rearrangements about 87% or about 30% of the time in an earlier analysis of some 590 of the donors. About 15 rarely observed V segments, including chromosome 9 orphons, were excluded from the earlier analysis of almost 600 of the donors because counts were too low. Because HLA typing was missing for some donors at each locus, association tests included only the typed subset. A cluster of highly shared sequence variants was judged likely to represent a technical artifact of the sequencing pipeline. According to a later analysis, most CMV-associated TCR beta chains appeared to be HLA-restricted, and the HLA associations seemed to be driven largely by CMV exposure. According to a later analysis, TCR association rates differed among HLA loci, with DRB1 alleles showing the most associated TCRs and HLA-C alleles showing the fewest. The 87-base-pair reads could not distinguish some IMGT-functional V segments, including TRBV6-2 and TRBV6-3, so those segments were excluded. In both the original and validation cohorts, the classifier was reported to diagnose cytomegalovirus status with high specificity and sensitivity. When HLA alleles, especially DR and DQ, strongly co-occurred, attributing TCR associations to individual alleles was difficult. Compared with equally common non-associated chains, HLA-associated TCR beta chains in a later analysis were more clonally expanded and had lower generation probabilities. A further reported finding was that TCR beta sequences accurately predicted the HLA-A and HLA-B alleles for most subjects in the first cohort. In a later analysis, around 15,000 TCR beta sequences were associated with specific HLA alleles at a false discovery rate of 0.05. In a later genetic analysis, a missense DCLRE1C variant was associated with V-gene and J-gene trimming of TCR beta chains, and the association was replicated in an independent cohort. The authors suggested that the approach could potentially be generalized to other disease states and immunological phenotypes. Most TCR sequences were observed very rarely across donors, whereas some public TCRs were present in many individuals. Three of the identified cytomegalovirus-associated TCR beta chains were confirmed in vitro to be specific for cytomegalovirus antigens. According to a later genetic analysis, donors in an Asian-associated ancestry cluster had fewer N-insertions in productive TCRs than the approximately 710-donor mean. Linkage disequilibrium might explain the correlated functional status among segregating V segments, but an unknown experimental factor could not be ruled out.

From cysteine to phenylalanine, the CDR3 is 15 amino acids long. Only the CDR3 region is kept as DNA, spanning 45 bases read in frame from base 1. A distance of 11 bases separates the germline ends of V and J, which lose 5 bases and 0 bases respectively. Based on the germline V gene, the CDR1 and CDR2 sequences are MNHEY and SVGAGI. Recombination joined TRBV6-5 with TRBJ2-1; the D segment could be TRBD1, given 7 matching bases. Sample: PBMCs. The receptor comes from a middle-aged man in good health and CMV-seronegative. Here the CDR3 is given as CASSAGGSSYNEQFF. The DNA reads TGTGCCAGCAGTGCAGGGGGGAGCTCCTACAATGAGCAGTTCTTC.